These 19 T cell receptor beta chains originate from one sample sequenced in a study of CD8 T cells in ankylosing spondylitis. TCRdb passed the 5' RACE reads through MiXCR, listing each CDR3 protein once. This table holds under 250,000 distinct CDR3 sequences, roughly a tenth found once. The specimen was blood, either unsorted or a sorted T cell fraction (not recorded which). These receptor sequences come from a male donor with ankylosing spondylitis or in good health (not recorded which).

This clonotype was seen a few times. The chain carries TRBV5-1 and TRBJ1-1; no firm D call. Looked up from germline, CDR1 is SGHRS and CDR2 is YFSETQ. The CDR3 has 16 amino acids. The V and J ends lost 4 bases and 5 bases respectively, with 21 bases between them. The CDR3 region is CASSLFSSGGGTEAFF. Written as DNA, the CDR3 is TGCGCCAGCAGCCTATTCTCGTCCGGAGGAGGGACTGAAGCTTTCTTT.

This clonotype has at least ten counts. This rearrangement joins TRBV20-1 to TRBJ2-7, with 8 nucleotides matching TRBD2. This CDR3 comprises 14 residues. Germline V lookup: CDR1 DFQATT, CDR2 SNEGSKA (reference sequence). Trimming took 3 bases from V and 2 from J; bases not matched to a gene: 6. The CDR3 DNA reads TGCAGTGCTAGTGCGGGAGGCCCTACCTACGAGCAGTACTTC. Translated: CSASAGGPTYEQYF.

In this sample, this clonotype turned up many times. The V gene is TRBV6-1, the J gene TRBJ2-1, with 7 bases lining up with TRBD2. V was clipped by 4 bases and J by 7 bases; unmatched bases: 4. Germline CDR1 MNHNS, CDR2 SASEGT. The length of the CDR3 is 13 residues. The CDR3 spells CASSAPGGNEQFF. The CDR3 nucleotides read TGTGCCAGCAGTGCCCCGGGGGGAAATGAGCAGTTCTTC.

In its sample, this clonotype was seen a few times. V is TRBV5-5 and J is TRBJ2-7, with 8 positions matching TRBD2. CDR3 length: 15 amino acids. V was clipped by 0 bases and J by 6 bases; unmatched bases: 8. The germline V gene has CDR1 SGHKS and CDR2 YYEKEE (reference sequence). The CDR3 DNA reads as TGTGCCAGCAGCTTGGAGGGCGGGAGGAACGGCGAGCAGTACTTC. Its protein is CASSLEGGRNGEQYF.

This clonotype came up once. A much larger clonotype is one base distant, so this may be a read error. V is TRBV4-2 and J is TRBJ2-4; tentatively, D is TRBD1 (6 bases). CDR3 size: 17 residues. V was cut by 1 base and J by 3 bases, with 16 bases left in between. From germline, CDR1 is LGHNA and CDR2 YNFKEQ. In DNA, the CDR3 is TGTGCCAGCAGCCAAGGGCCCGCAGGGGAAAACAAAAACATTCAGTACTTC. Translated: CASSQGPAGENKNIQYF.

CDR3 in amino acids: CASSQGPSQPQHF. CDR3 in DNA: TGTGCCAGCAGCCAGGGGCCGTCTCAGCCCCAGCATTTT. V and J are TRBV7-9 and TRBJ1-5; maybe TRBD1 (6 bases). V gave up 5 bases and J gave up 6 bases, with 11 bases separating them. CDR1 SEHNR and CDR2 FQNEAQ come from the germline V gene (reference sequence). This CDR3 has 13 residues. The full variable domain, rest sourced from reference TRBV7-9 and TRBJ1-5, is DTGVSQNPRHKITKRGQNVTFRCDPISEHNRLYWYRQTLGQGPEFLTYFQNEAQLEKSRLLSDRFSAERPKGSFSTLEIQRTEQGDSAMYLCASSQGPSQPQHFGDGTRLSIL.

With respect to this clonotype: This could be a read error, since a much larger clone is one nucleotide away. This chain connects TRBV5-1 to TRBJ2-1; D possibly matches TRBD1 or TRBD2 (6 bases each). V gave up 4 bases and J gave up 2 bases, with 16 bases separating them. The germline gives CDR1 SGHRS, CDR2 YFSETQ. This CDR3 is 16 amino acids long. This CDR3 reads CASSGIRGGPYNEQFF. The CDR3, as DNA: TGCGCCAGCAGCGGGATTAGAGGGGGGCCCTACAATGAGCAGTTCTTC. Based on the CDR3 plus reference TRBV5-1 and TRBJ2-1, the full variable domain is KAGVTQTPRYLIKTRGQQVTLSCSPISGHRSVSWYQQTPGQGLQFLFEYFSETQRNKGNFPGRFSGRQFSNSRSEMNVSTLELGDSALYLCASSGIRGGPYNEQFFGPGTRLTVL.

This clonotype has more than one count but fewer than ten. V usage is TRBV10-3 and J usage is TRBJ2-7; D assignment may be TRBD1 or TRBD2 (5 bases each). Germline lookup yields CDR1 ENHRY and CDR2 SYGVKD. The CDR3 length is 14 residues. V lost 0 bases and J 3 bases, leaving 9 bases between the germline ends. CDR3 sequence reads: CAISESDGGYEQYF. CDR3 DNA sequence: TGTGCCATCAGTGAGTCGGATGGGGGCTACGAGCAGTACTTC.

There are many counts of this clonotype. The chain recombines TRBV29-1 with TRBJ2-7; TRBD1 aligns across 9 bases. Trimming took 5 bases from V and 6 from J; bases not matched to a gene: 8. CDR1 is SQVTM and CDR2 is ANQGSEA in the germline V gene. The CDR3 has 13 residues. In nucleotides, the CDR3 is TGCAGCGTTTTTCTGGGACAGGGAAGCGAGCAGTACTTC. This translates into CSVFLGQGSEQYF.

This clonotype was seen ten or more times. This sequence joins TRBV7-2 and TRBJ1-2; weak D call: TRBD1 (6 bases). Trimming stripped 1 base from V and 2 bases from J, with 11 bases between. Germline CDR1 and CDR2: SGHTA and FQGNSA. The CDR3 is 15 residues long. The chain's CDR3 is CASSLDRTENYGYTF. CDR3 coding DNA: TGTGCCAGCAGCTTAGACCGGACAGAGAACTATGGCTACACCTTC.

There are many counts of this clonotype. The V call is TRBV5-1, the J call TRBJ2-1; 11 bases align to TRBD2. The CDR3 length is 14 residues. Losses at the gene ends were 6 bases for V and 7 bases for J; bases not matched to a gene: 6. The germline V gene has CDR1 SGHRS and CDR2 YFSETQ. CDR3: CASIDSGGGNEQFF. The DNA of the CDR3 is TGCGCCAGCATCGATAGCGGGGGGGGTAATGAGCAGTTCTTC.

This clonotype has ten or more counts. J is TRBJ2-5 and V is TRBV20-1, with D hard to call. Trimming took 6 bases from V and 4 from J, leaving 9 bases between them. CDR3 size: 11 residues. Per the germline V gene, CDR1 is DFQATT and CDR2 is SNEGSKA (reference sequence). The CDR3 is CSATYSETQYF. The CDR3 DNA reads TGCAGTGCCACCTACTCAGAGACCCAGTACTTC.

This clonotype was observed at least ten times. The rearrangement uses TRBV20-1 and TRBJ2-5; a possible D gene is TRBD2 (6 bases). The germline V gene has CDR1 DFQATT and CDR2 SNEGSKA (reference sequence). Between the trimmed V and J ends, which lost 0 bases and 7 bases, there was a span of 15 bases. The CDR3 covers 14 residues. The CDR3 DNA follows: TGCAGTGCTAGAGATCGGGGGTCACCAGGGACCCAGTACTTC. This translates into CSARDRGSPGTQYF.

This clonotype was detected many times. The chain has TRBV12-3 or TRBV12-4 and TRBJ2-1; 12 positions match TRBD2. The CDR3 is 15 amino acids. After removal of 6 bases from V and 8 bases from J, the junction contained 8 bases not matched to a gene. CDR3 in amino acids: CASRSLAGGVDEQFF. The CDR3 nucleotides are TGTGCCAGCAGAAGTCTAGCGGGAGGGGTGGATGAGCAGTTCTTC.

The table lists this clonotype with many counts. The chain links TRBV19 to TRBJ1-5, with 10 nucleotides matching TRBD1. V was pared by 3 bases and J by 2 bases, with 1 base of the junction left unmatched. Germline loops: CDR1 LNHDA, CDR2 SQIVND (reference sequence). The CDR3 has 15 residues. CDR3 loop: CASSMGTGGNQPQHF. The CDR3 region has the DNA TGTGCCAGTAGTATGGGGACAGGGGGCAATCAGCCCCAGCATTTT.

This clonotype was detected many times. The chain employs TRBV6-1 and TRBJ1-1; 7 bases match TRBD1. Germline-derived CDR1 and CDR2 are MNHNS and SASEGT. There are 14 residues in the CDR3. The V and J ends lost 4 bases and 5 bases, in that order; junction bases with no gene match: 7. The CDR3 region is CASSGAGGVTEAFF. In DNA, the CDR3 is TGTGCCAGCAGTGGTGCAGGGGGGGTGACTGAAGCTTTCTTT.

The table lists this clonotype with many counts. V usage is TRBV29-1 and J usage is TRBJ1-2, with a weak D call TRBD1 (6 bases). Germline V gives CDR1 SQVTM, CDR2 ANQGSEA. This CDR3 spans 14 amino acids. The V end lost 3 bases, the J end lost 3 bases, and 14 bases lay between the germline ends. The CDR3 DNA reads TGCAGCGTTGAGGGGGACACCCGAGACTATGGCTACACCTTC. Encoded protein: CSVEGDTRDYGYTF.

The gene calls are TRBV10-3 and TRBJ2-5, with D unclear. The CDR3 extends over 14 amino acids. The germline V gene has CDR1 ENHRY and CDR2 SYGVKD. Trimming took off 0 bases at V and 1 base at J, with 6 bases between the two ends. Here the CDR3 DNA reads TGTGCCATCAGTGAGTCAAGGGTCCAAGAGACCCAGTACTTC. As protein: CAISESRVQETQYF.

The chain couples TRBV6-1 to TRBJ1-3; D unresolved. The germline CDR1 and CDR2 sequences are MNHNS and SASEGT. Trimming removed 1 base at V and 0 bases at J, with 7 bases between. The CDR3 runs 15 residues. CDR3 residues: CASSEGGTSGNTIYF. CDR3 coding DNA: TGTGCCAGCAGTGAAGGGGGAACCTCTGGAAACACCATATATTTT.